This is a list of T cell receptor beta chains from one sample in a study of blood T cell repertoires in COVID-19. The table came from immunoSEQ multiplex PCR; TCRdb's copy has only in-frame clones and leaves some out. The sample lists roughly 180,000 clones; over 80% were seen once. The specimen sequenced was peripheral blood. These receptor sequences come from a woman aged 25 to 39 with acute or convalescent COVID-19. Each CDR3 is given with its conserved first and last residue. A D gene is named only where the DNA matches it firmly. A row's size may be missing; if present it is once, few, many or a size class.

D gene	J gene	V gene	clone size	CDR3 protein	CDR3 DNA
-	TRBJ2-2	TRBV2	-	CAIPSPADTGELFF	TGTGCCATACCAAGCCCAGCGGACACCGGGGAGCTGTTTTTT
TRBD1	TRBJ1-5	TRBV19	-	CASRDRVGGNQPQHF	TGTGCCAGTAGGGACAGGGTAGGAGGCAATCAGCCCCAGCATTTT
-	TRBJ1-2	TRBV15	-	CATSRVPGTAAYGYTF	TGTGCCACCAGCAGAGTTCCGGGAACCGCGGCATATGGCTACACCTTC
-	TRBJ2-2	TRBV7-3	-	CASSLQGLAGELFF	TGTGCCAGCAGCTTACAGGGGCTCGCCGGGGAGCTGTTTTTT
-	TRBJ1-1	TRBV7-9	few	CASSLLTGRAEAFF	TGTGCCAGCAGCTTACTCACAGGGCGGGCTGAAGCTTTCTTT
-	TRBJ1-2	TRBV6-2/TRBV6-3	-	CASSYLADTGGYTF	TGTGCCAGCAGTTATCTAGCCGATACGGGTGGCTACACCTTC
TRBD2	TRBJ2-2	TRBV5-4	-	CASSEVAGGSNTGELFF	TGTGCCAGCAGCGAGGTAGCGGGGGGCTCGAACACCGGGGAGCTGTTTTTT
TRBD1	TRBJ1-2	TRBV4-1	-	CASYPGQGRTNYGYTF	TGCGCCAGCTACCCCGGACAGGGGAGGACTAACTATGGCTACACCTTC
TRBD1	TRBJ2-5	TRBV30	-	CAWSEAQGAWETQYF	TGTGCCTGGAGTGAAGCACAGGGGGCTTGGGAGACCCAGTACTTC
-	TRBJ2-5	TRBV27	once	CASRSRQETQYF	TGTGCCAGCAGGAGTCGCCAAGAGACCCAGTACTTC
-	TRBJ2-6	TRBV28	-	CASSPDRRRANVLTF	TGTGCCAGCAGTCCTGACAGGCGACGGGCCAACGTCCTGACTTTC
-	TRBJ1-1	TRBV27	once	CASSKGGPRTEAFF	TGTGCCTCTTCCAAGGGGGGGCCAAGGACTGAAGCTTTCTTT
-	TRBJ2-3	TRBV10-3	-	CAISFDRTLDTQYF	TGTGCCATCAGTTTCGACAGGACCCTAGATACGCAGTATTTT
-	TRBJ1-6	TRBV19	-	CASSTQGSPLHF	TGTGCCAGTAGTACACAGGGATCACCCCTCCACTTT
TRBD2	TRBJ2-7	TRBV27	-	CASSLGRGLDEQYF	TGTGCCAGCAGTTTGGGCAGGGGACTAGACGAGCAGTACTTC
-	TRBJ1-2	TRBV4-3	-	CASSQWQNYGYTF	TGCGCCAGCAGCCAATGGCAGAACTATGGCTACACCTTC
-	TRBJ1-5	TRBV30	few	CAWGESGVTGSQPQHF	TGTGCCTGGGGAGAATCGGGTGTTACGGGAAGTCAGCCCCAGCATTTT
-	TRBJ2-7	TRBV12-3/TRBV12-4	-	CASSRGGEQYF	TGTGCCAGCAGCAGAGGGGGAGAGCAGTACTTC
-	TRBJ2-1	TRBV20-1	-	CSASPLAEQFF	TGCAGTGCTAGCCCTCTGGCTGAGCAGTTCTTC
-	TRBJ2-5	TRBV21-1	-	CASSVRDREGQETQYF	TGTGCCAGCAGCGTCCGGGACAGGGAAGGTCAAGAGACCCAGTACTTC
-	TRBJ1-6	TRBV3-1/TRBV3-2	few	CASSQNPSSYNSPLHF	TGTGCCAGCAGCCAAAATCCGAGCTCCTATAATTCACCCCTCCACTTT
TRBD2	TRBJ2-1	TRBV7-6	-	CASSLLAGNYNEQFF	TGTGCCAGCAGCCTCCTAGCGGGGAATTACAATGAGCAGTTCTTC
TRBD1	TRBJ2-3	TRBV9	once	CASSPRDRGSDTQYF	TGTGCCAGCAGCCCCCGGGACAGGGGAAGTGATACGCAGTATTTT
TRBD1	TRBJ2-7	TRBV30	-	CAWTPWTGPYEQYF	TGTGCCTGGACCCCCTGGACAGGACCCTACGAGCAGTACTTC
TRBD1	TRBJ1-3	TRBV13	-	CASSPDRDLGNTIYF	TGTGCCAGCAGCCCGGACAGGGATTTAGGAAACACCATATATTTT
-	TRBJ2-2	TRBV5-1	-	CASSLVQGGARELFF	TGCGCCAGCAGCTTGGTCCAGGGTGGAGCCAGGGAGCTGTTTTTT
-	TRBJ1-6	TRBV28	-	CASSFPGGNSPLHF	TGTGCCAGCAGTTTCCCGGGGGGAAATTCACCCCTCCACTTT